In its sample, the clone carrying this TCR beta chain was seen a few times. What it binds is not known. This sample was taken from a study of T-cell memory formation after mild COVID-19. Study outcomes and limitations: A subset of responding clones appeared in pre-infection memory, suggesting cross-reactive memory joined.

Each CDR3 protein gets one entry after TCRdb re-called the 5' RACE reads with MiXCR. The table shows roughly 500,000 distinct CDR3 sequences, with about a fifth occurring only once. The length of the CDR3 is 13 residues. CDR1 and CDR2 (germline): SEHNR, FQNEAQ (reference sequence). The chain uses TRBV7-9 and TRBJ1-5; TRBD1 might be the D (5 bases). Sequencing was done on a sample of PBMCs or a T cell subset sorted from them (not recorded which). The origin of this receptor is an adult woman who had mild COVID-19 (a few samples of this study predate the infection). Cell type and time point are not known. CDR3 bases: TGTTTCGGGACCATACGTGGCAATCAGCCCCAGCATTTT. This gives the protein CFGTIRGNQPQHF.